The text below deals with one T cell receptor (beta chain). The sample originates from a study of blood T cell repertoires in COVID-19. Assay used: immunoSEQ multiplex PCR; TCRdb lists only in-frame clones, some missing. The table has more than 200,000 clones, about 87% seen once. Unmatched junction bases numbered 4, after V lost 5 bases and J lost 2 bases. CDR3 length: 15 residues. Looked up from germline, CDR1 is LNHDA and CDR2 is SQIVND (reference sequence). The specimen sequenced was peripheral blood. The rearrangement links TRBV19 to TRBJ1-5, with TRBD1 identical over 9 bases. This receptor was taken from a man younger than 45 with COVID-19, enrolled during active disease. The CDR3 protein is CASSGDRDGNQPQHF. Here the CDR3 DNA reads TGTGCCAGTAGTGGGGACAGGGATGGCAATCAGCCCCAGCATTTT.